Listed here are 15 T cell receptor beta chains from one sample, sequenced in a study of blood T cells in healthy people across ages (dated by TCRdb to the mid-2010s). The library was built by means of 5' RACE. Sequencing was performed on an Illumina HiSeq 2500. The second PCR ran for roughly 6 to 11 cycles and used a J-beta primer mix along with a sample-barcoded 5' primer. TCRdb reprocessing: public reads trimmed at Q25 with fastp, clones called with MiXCR, in-frame beta chains kept. Rows are combined by CDR3 protein, so each entry shows the most common genes and DNA. In all, the sample holds roughly 730,000 distinct CDR3 sequences, and approximately 53% of those were seen once. Roughly 25% of the sample lies in the top ten. What was sequenced was blood. The receptor set was obtained from a man in his forties in good health.

The rearrangement uses TRBV7-2 and TRBJ2-7; TRBD2 matches 9 bases. Trimming removed 6 bases from V and 3 bases from J; junction bases left unmatched: 24. Germline lookup yields CDR1 SGHTA and CDR2 FQGNSA. The CDR3 has 20 residues. CDR3 region: CASRRPFRLAGRKALYEQYF. The DNA for the CDR3 is TGTGCCAGCAGGCGACCCTTCCGGCTAGCGGGACGTAAAGCCCTCTACGAGCAGTACTTC.

The chain combines TRBV7-9 with TRBJ2-1, with TRBD2 as a possible D gene (5 bases). This CDR3 has 14 amino acids. Trimming shortened V by 5 bases and J by 8 bases, and 16 bases separated the two germline ends. CDR1 is SEHNR and CDR2 is FQNEAQ in the germline V gene (reference sequence). This CDR3 is CASSRGLLRDEQFF. The CDR3 bases are TGTGCCAGCAGCAGAGGACTCCTTCGGGATGAGCAGTTCTTC.

The chain combines TRBV20-1 with TRBJ2-4; no definite D call. The DNA end is more similar to TRBJ2-7, so the J call may be wrong. CDR1 DFQATT and CDR2 SNEGSKA come from the germline V gene (reference sequence). This CDR3 has 14 residues. CDR3 DNA: TGCAGTGCTAGAGCGGCAAAAGCCCCATACGAGCAGTACTTC. It codes for CSARAAKAPYEQYF.

The chain couples TRBV5-1 to TRBJ1-2; 7 bases map to TRBD1. The CDR3 length is 15 residues. Germline values: CDR1 SGHRS, CDR2 YFSETQ. Trimming at V came to 2 bases and at J to 7 bases, leaving 11 bases not matched to a gene. CDR3 coding DNA: TGCGCCAGCAGCTTTTTAGAGGGGGCGGCCTCTGGCTACACCTTC. It specifies CASSFLEGAASGYTF.

V usage is TRBV20-1 and J usage is TRBJ2-1; D is undetermined. Trimming pared 0 bases from V and 2 bases from J, leaving 8 bases between. CDR1 is DFQATT and CDR2 is SNEGSKA in the germline V gene (reference sequence). The CDR3 sequence is 14 residues long. CDR3: CSARDVSTYNEQFF. In nucleotides, the CDR3 is TGCAGTGCTAGAGATGTGAGTACCTACAATGAGCAGTTCTTC.

In this sample, this clonotype turned up a few times. The chain has TRBV20-1 and TRBJ1-5; no reliable D call. The germline V and J ends were trimmed by 0 bases and 4 bases, with 10 bases remaining between them. The CDR3 consists of 14 residues. The germline gives CDR1 DFQATT, CDR2 SNEGSKA (reference sequence). In DNA form, the CDR3 reads TGCAGTGCTAGAGATCTAGCGGGAAATCAGCCCCAGCATTTT. Translated: CSARDLAGNQPQHF.

The rearrangement joins TRBV13 to TRBJ2-1; D is perhaps TRBD2 (6 bases). V lost 5 bases and J lost 4, with 12 bases in between. The germline gives CDR1 PRHDT, CDR2 FYEKMQ (reference sequence). This CDR3 region has 14 residues. The CDR3 DNA sequence: TGTGCCAGCAGCAACCGACTAGTTTACAATGAGCAGTTCTTC. It is translated as CASSNRLVYNEQFF. The whole variable domain, filled in from reference TRBV13 and TRBJ2-1, reads AAGVIQSPRHLIKEKRETATLKCYPIPRHDTVYWYQQGPGQDPQFLISFYEKMQSDKGSIPDRFSAQQFSDYHSELNMSSLELGDSALYFCASSNRLVYNEQFFGPGTRLTVL.

The rearrangement uses TRBV9 and TRBJ2-5; possibly TRBD1 for D (5 bases). Trimming removed 3 bases at V and 3 bases at J, with 9 bases between. This CDR3 is 13 amino acids long. CDR1 SGDLS and CDR2 YYNGEE come from the germline V gene. CDR3 bases: TGTGCCAGCAGCGGAGTGACAGAAGAGACCCAGTACTTC. Translation: CASSGVTEETQYF.

There are a few counts of this clonotype. For the CDR3, the DNA is TGTGCCAGCAGTCCAACTCGAGGGGTCGGAACTGAAGCTTTCTTT. Its translation: CASSPTRGVGTEAFF. V and J are TRBV28 and TRBJ1-1; weak D call: TRBD1 (5 bases). Germline loops: CDR1 MDHEN, CDR2 SYDVKM. The CDR3 loop spans 15 amino acids. Trimming removed 5 bases from V and 5 bases from J, with 18 bases in between. The whole variable domain, filled in from reference TRBV28 and TRBJ1-1, reads DVKVTQSSRYLVKRTGEKVFLECVQDMDHENMFWYRQDPGLGLRLIYFSYDVKMKEKGDIPEGYSVSREKKERFSLILESASTNQTSMYLCASSPTRGVGTEAFFGQGTRLTVV.

V is TRBV20-1 and J is TRBJ2-7, with 10 bases identical to TRBD1. CDR1 and CDR2 from the germline V gene are DFQATT and SNEGSKA (reference sequence). V lost 6 bases to trimming and J lost 3 bases; unmatched junction nucleotides: 11. The CDR3 is 15 residues long. Here the CDR3 reads CSANEDRGVGYEQYF. CDR3 bases: TGCAGTGCGAACGAGGACAGGGGGGTTGGCTACGAGCAGTACTTC.

The chain joins TRBV20-1 to TRBJ2-7; perhaps TRBD2 as D (6 bases). Germline V gene sequence: CDR1 DFQATT, CDR2 SNEGSKA (reference sequence). This CDR3 spans 13 amino acids. Trimming cost V 6 bases and J 2 bases, with 14 bases left between them. The CDR3: CSAQSGETYEQYF. For the CDR3, the DNA is TGCAGTGCCCAGTCGGGGGAGACCTACGAGCAGTACTTC.

This clonotype was found once. This chain connects TRBV29-1 to TRBJ1-2, with D unclear. Germline V gene sequence: CDR1 SQVTM, CDR2 ANQGSEA. This CDR3 has 11 residues. Trimming left V 3 bases short and J 9 bases short, with 11 bases between. The CDR3 coding sequence is TGCAGCGTTGATGGAGTTGTGAGCTACACCTTC. Its translation is CSVDGVVSYTF.

Of note for this clonotype: The DNA is omitted, as the CDR3 cannot be located on it reliably, and the CDR3 follows TCRdb's listing. The chain combines TRBV20-1 with TRBJ2-1; the tabulated D call, TRBD2, remains unverified against the DNA. The CDR3 spans 22 residues, counting both ends. The germline CDR1 and CDR2 sequences are DFQATT and SNEGSKA (reference sequence). CDR3 sequence: CSAGFGSAYEQYFGPGDNEQFF.

This clonotype was picked up a small number of times. The chain couples TRBV7-9 to TRBJ1-6, with 11 bases that match TRBD1. J lost 9 bases, V lost 5 bases, and 9 bases had no gene match. Germline V gene data show CDR1 as SEHNR and CDR2 as FQNEAQ (reference sequence). The length of the CDR3 is 16 residues. CDR3 loop: CASSAWDRGIISPLHF. The CDR3 DNA reads as TGTGCCAGCAGCGCGTGGGACAGGGGGATTATTTCACCCCTCCACTTT.

The rearrangement links TRBV3-1 to TRBJ1-2, with D unresolved. The CDR3 runs 18 residues. V was trimmed by 4 bases and J by 0 bases, leaving 21 bases between them. Germline CDR1 is LGHDT and CDR2 is YNNKEL (reference sequence). The CDR3 region is CASSPRFSTSISNYGYTF. Here the CDR3 DNA reads TGTGCCAGCAGCCCCAGGTTCTCGACATCCATATCTAACTATGGCTACACCTTC.